This T cell receptor beta chain was retrieved from a study of shared clonotypes between healthy human individuals. The donor population consisted of healthy HIV-negative adults with no recent acute infections or vaccinations. Adult Caucasians living in Nashville, Tennessee made up all of the donors. The length of the CDR3 is 13 residues. With 4 bases clipped from V and 11 bases from J, the junction kept 9 bases outside the gene matches. Germline lookup yields CDR1 MDHEN and CDR2 SYDVKM. Template amounts of roughly 0.3 ug DNA, tens of thousands of T cell genomes, were employed in unsorted PBMC replicate PCRs. The data were produced by immunoSEQ multiplex PCR, yet TCRdb's version contains in-frame clones alone and is incomplete. The sample has around 480,000 clones, almost 80% seen once.

The sequence was collected from a woman between 40 and 55 years old in good health. Some clones in this sample may be carry-over from other donors' samples. This chain joins TRBV28 and TRBJ2-7; 9 bases match TRBD2. What was sequenced was PBMCs. The CDR3 here is CASSSGTSHVEYF. The CDR3 bases are TGTGCCAGCAGTTCAGGGACTAGCCACGTCGAGTACTTC.